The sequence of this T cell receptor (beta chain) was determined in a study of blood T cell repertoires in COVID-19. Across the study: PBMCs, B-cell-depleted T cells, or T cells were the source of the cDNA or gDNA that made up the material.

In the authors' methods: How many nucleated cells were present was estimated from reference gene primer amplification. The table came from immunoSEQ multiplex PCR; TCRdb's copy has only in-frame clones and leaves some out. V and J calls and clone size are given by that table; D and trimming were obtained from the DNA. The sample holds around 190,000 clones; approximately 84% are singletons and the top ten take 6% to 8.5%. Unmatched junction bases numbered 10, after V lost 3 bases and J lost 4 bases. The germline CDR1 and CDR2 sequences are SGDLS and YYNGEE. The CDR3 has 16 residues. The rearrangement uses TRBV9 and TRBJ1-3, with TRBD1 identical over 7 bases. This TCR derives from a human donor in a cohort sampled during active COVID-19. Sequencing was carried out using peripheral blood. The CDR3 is CASSGLTGAPGNTIYF. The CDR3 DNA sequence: TGTGCCAGCAGCGGACTCACAGGGGCGCCCGGAAACACCATATATTTT.